The clone carrying this T cell receptor beta chain was counted once. The sample belongs to a study of blood T cell repertoires in COVID-19. Study overall: T cells, B-cell-depleted T cells, or PBMCs supplied cDNA or gDNA.

Authors' processing steps: For nucleated cells, counts were estimated from reference gene primer amplification. Only in-frame clones appear in the TCRdb table, and some are missing; sequencing was by immunoSEQ multiplex PCR. The V and J calls and clone size come from that table; D and trimming were worked out from the DNA. Among tens of thousands of clones listed, about three quarters were seen once. The material sequenced was peripheral blood. This receptor was obtained from a human donor in a cohort sampled during active COVID-19.

CDR3 region: CAWSRDRGGYGYTF. As DNA, the CDR3 is TGTGCCTGGAGTCGGGACAGGGGGGGCTATGGCTACACCTTC. This chain uses TRBV30 with TRBJ1-2; TRBD1 matches at 11 bases. The CDR3 is made up of 14 amino acids. Germline V gene data show CDR1 as GTSNPN and CDR2 as SVGIG (reference sequence). J was trimmed by 4 bases and V by 2 bases; bases with no gene match: 3.